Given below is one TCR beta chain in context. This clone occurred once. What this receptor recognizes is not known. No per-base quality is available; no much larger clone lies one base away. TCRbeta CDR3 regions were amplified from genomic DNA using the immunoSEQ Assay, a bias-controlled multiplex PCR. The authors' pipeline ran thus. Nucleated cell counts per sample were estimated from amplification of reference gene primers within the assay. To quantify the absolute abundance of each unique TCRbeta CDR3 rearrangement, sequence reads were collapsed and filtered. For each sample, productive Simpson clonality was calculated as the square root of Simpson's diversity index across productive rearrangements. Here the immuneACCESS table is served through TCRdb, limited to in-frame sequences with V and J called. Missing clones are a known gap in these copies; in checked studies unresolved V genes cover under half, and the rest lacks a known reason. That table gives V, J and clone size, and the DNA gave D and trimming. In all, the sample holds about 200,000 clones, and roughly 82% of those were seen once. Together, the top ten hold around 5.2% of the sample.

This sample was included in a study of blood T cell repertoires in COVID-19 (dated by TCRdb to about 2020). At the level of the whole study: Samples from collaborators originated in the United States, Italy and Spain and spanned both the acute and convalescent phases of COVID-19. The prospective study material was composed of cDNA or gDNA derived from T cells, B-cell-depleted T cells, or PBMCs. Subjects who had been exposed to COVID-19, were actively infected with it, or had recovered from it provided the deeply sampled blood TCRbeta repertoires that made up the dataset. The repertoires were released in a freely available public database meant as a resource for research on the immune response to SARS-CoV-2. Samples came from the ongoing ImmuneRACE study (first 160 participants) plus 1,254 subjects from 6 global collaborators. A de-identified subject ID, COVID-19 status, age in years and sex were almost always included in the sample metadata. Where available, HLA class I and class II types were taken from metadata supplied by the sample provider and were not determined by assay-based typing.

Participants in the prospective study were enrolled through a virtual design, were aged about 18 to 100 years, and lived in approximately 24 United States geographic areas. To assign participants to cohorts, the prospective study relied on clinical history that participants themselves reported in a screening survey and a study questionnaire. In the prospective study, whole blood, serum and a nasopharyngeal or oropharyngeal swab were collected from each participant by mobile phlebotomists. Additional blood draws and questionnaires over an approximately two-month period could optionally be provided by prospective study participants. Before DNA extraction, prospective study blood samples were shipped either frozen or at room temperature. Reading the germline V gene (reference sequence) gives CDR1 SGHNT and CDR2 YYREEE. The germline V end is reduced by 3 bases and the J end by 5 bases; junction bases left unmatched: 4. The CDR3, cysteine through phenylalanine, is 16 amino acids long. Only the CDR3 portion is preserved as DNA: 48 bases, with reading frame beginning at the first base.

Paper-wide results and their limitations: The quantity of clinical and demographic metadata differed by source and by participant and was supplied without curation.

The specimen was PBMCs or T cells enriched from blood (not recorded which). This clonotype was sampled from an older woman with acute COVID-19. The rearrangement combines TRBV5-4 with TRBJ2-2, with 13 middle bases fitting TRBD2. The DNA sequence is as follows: TGTGCCAGCAGCTCGGGACTAGCGGGGTCGACCGGGGAGCTGTTTTTT. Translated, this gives CASSSGLAGSTGELFF.